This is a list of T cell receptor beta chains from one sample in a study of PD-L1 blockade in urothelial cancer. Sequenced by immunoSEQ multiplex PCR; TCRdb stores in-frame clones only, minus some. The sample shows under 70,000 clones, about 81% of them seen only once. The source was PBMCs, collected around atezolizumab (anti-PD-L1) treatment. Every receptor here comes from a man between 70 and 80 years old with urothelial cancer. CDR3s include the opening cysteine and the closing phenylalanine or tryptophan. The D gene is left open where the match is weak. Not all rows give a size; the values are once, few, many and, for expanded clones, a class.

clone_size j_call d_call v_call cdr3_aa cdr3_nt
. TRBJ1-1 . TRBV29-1 CSVDVTGNTEAFF TGCAGCGTTGATGTAACGGGGAACACTGAAGCTTTCTTT
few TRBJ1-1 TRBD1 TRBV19 CASSTGQGAEAFF TGTGCCAGTAGTACCGGACAGGGGGCTGAAGCTTTCTTT
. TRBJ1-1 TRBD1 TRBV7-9 CASSWGQALNTEAFF TGTGCCAGCAGCTGGGGACAGGCCTTGAACACTGAAGCTTTCTTT
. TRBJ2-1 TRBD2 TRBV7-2 CASSSMLAGPYNEQFF TGTGCCAGCAGCTCCATGCTAGCGGGCCCGTACAATGAGCAGTTCTTC
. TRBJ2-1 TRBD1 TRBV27 CASSPPGQEYNEQFF TGTGCCAGCAGTCCACCGGGACAGGAGTACAATGAGCAGTTCTTC
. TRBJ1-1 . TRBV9 CASSVDLRNTEAFF TGTGCCAGCAGCGTAGATCTGAGGAACACTGAAGCTTTCTTT
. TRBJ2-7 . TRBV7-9 CASSSSTYYEQYF TGTGCCAGCAGCTCATCCACCTACTACGAGCAGTACTTC
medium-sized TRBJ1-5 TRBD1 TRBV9 CASSATGDAQPQHF TGTGCCAGCAGCGCTACAGGGGATGCTCAGCCCCAGCATTTT
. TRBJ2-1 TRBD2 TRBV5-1 CASSQETGLAGPEQFF TGCGCCAGCAGCCAGGAGACGGGACTAGCGGGACCCGAGCAGTTCTTC
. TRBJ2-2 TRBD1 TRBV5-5 CASSLGQGAYTGELFF TGTGCCAGCAGCTTGGGGCAGGGGGCTTACACCGGGGAGCTGTTTTTT